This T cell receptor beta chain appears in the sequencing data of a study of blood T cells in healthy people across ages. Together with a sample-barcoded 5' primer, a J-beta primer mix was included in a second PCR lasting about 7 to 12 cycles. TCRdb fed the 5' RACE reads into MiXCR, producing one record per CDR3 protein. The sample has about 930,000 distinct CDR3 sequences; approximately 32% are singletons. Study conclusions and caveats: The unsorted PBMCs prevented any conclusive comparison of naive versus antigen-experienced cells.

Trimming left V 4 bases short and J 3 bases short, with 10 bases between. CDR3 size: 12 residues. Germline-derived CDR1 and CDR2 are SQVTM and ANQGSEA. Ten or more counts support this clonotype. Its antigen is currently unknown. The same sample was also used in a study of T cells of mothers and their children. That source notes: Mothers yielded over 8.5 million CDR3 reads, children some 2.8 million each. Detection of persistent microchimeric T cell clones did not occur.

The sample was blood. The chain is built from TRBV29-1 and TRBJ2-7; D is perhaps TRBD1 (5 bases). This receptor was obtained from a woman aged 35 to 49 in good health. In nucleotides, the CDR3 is TGCAGCGTTGTCTACCAGGGCTACGAGCAGTACTTC. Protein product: CSVVYQGYEQYF.